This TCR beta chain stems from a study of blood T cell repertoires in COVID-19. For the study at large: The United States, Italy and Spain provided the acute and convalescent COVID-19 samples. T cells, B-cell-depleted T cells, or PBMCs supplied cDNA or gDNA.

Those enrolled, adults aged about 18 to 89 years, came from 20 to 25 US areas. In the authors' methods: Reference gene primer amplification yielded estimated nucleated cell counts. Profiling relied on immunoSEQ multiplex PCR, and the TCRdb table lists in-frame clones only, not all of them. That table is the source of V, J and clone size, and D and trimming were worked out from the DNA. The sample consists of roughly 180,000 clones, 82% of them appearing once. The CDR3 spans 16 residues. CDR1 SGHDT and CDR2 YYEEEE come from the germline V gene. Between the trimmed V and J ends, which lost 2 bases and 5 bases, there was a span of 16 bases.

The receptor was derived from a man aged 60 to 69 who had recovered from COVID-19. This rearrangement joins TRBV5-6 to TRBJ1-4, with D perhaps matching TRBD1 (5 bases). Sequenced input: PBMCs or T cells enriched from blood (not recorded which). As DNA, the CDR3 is TGTGCCAGCAGCTTATACATGTTGGCAGGGAATGAAAAACTGTTTTTT. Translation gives CASSLYMLAGNEKLFF. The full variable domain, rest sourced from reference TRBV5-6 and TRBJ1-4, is DAGVTQSPTHLIKTRGQQVTLRCSPKSGHDTVSWYQQALGQGPQFIFQYYEEEERQRGNFPDRFSGHQFPNYSSELNVNALLLGDSALYLCASSLYMLAGNEKLFFGSGTQLSVL.